The 26 T cell receptor beta chains listed next were all sequenced from one sample in a study of blood T cell repertoires in COVID-19. Repertoires were generated with immunoSEQ multiplex PCR, while TCRdb's copy carries only in-frame clones and drops some. Counted here are some 120,000 clones, approximately 85% occurring once; the ten biggest clones make up 9.5% to 15%. The sequenced sample consisted of peripheral blood. These receptors all stem from a human donor in a cohort sampled during active COVID-19.

The chain couples TRBV5-5 to TRBJ2-7; 11 bases are shared with TRBD1. With 4 bases clipped from V and 2 bases from J, the junction kept 5 bases outside the gene matches. Germline assignment: CDR1 SGHKS and CDR2 YYEKEE (reference sequence). The CDR3 length is 15 residues. This chain's CDR3 is CASSNRDRGTYEQYF. The CDR3 region has the DNA TGTGCCAGCAGCAACCGGGACAGGGGGACCTACGAGCAGTACTTC. Filled out from reference TRBV5-5 and TRBJ2-7, the complete variable domain reads DAGVTQSPTHLIKTRGQQVTLRCSPISGHKSVSWYQQVLGQGPQFIFQYYEKEERGRGNFPDRFSARQFPNYSSELNVNALLLGDSALYLCASSNRDRGTYEQYFGPGTRLTVT.

The chain is built from TRBV7-2 and TRBJ1-1; no clear D. The CDR3 is made up of 13 amino acids. V lost 4 bases and J lost 5, with 11 bases in between. Germline values: CDR1 SGHTA, CDR2 FQGNSA. The CDR3 spells CASSSTRGTEAFF. The DNA of the CDR3 is TGTGCCAGCAGCTCAACCCGAGGAACTGAAGCTTTCTTT.

The gene calls are TRBV11-2 and TRBJ1-3; D uncertain. Trimming cost V 10 bases and J 4 bases, with 14 bases left between them. The CDR3 runs to 13 residues. Germline V lookup: CDR1 SGHAT, CDR2 FQNNGV. For the CDR3, the DNA is TGTGCCACCGCGGATTGGTGGGGAAACACCATATATTTT. Amino acid sequence: CATADWWGNTIYF. The full variable domain, rest sourced from reference TRBV11-2 and TRBJ1-3, is EAGVAQSPRYKIIEKRQSVAFWCNPISGHATLYWYQQILGQGPKLLIQFQNNGVVDDSQLPKDRFSAERLKGVDSTLKIQPAKLEDSAVYLCATADWWGNTIYFGEGSWLTVV.

The J gene is TRBJ2-7, the V gene TRBV6-5, with 11 bases matching TRBD2. The germline gives CDR1 MNHEY, CDR2 SVGAGI. Trimming took 7 bases from V and 7 from J; bases not matched to a gene: 12. The CDR3 has 15 amino acids. This CDR3 reads CASTPNLAGGLEQYF. The CDR3 nucleotides read TGTGCCAGCACCCCTAATTTAGCGGGGGGGCTGGAGCAGTACTTC.

The CDR3 protein is CAWDDRGGFKAFF. The CDR3 DNA is TGTGCCTGGGACGACAGGGGAGGTTTCAAAGCTTTCTTT. V and J are TRBV30 and TRBJ1-1; 8 bases fit TRBD1. Germline CDR1 GTSNPN, CDR2 SVGIG (reference sequence). V lost 5 bases and J lost 9; bases outside the gene matches: 11. The length of the CDR3 is 13 residues. The whole variable domain, filled in from reference TRBV30 and TRBJ1-1, reads SQTIHQWPATLVQPVGSPLSLECTVEGTSNPNLYWYRQAAGRGLQLLFYSVGIGQISSEVPQNLSASRPQDRQFILSSKKLLLSDSGFYLCAWDDRGGFKAFFGQGTRLTVV.

This clone was observed a handful of times. The chain employs TRBV10-3 and TRBJ1-1, with TRBD1 matching 7 bases. The germline CDR1 and CDR2 sequences are ENHRY and SYGVKD. The CDR3 runs 15 residues. Germline trimming cut 5 bases from V and 1 base from J; bases unmatched to any gene: 7. The CDR3, as DNA: TGTGCCATCAGTAACTCCGGGACAGCGAACACTGAAGCTTTCTTT. This sequence encodes CAISNSGTANTEAFF.

V is TRBV2 and J is TRBJ1-1, with D hard to call. The V and J ends lost 1 base and 11 bases respectively, with 11 bases between them. Germline V gene data show CDR1 as SNHLY and CDR2 as FYNNEI. This CDR3 comprises 12 residues. CDR3 amino acids: CASSEVGPRAFF. For the CDR3, the DNA is TGTGCCAGCAGTGAAGTCGGCCCCAGGGCTTTCTTT.

J is TRBJ1-2 and V is TRBV7-9; D ambiguous. The CDR3 length is 13 residues. Per germline, CDR1 SEHNR and CDR2 FQNEAQ (reference sequence). Between the trimmed V and J ends, which lost 1 base and 2 bases, there was a span of 5 bases. The DNA for the CDR3 is TGTGCCAGCAGCTTAGTACAGAACTATGGCTACACCTTC. As protein: CASSLVQNYGYTF.

J is TRBJ2-1 and V is TRBV2; 8 nucleotides agree with TRBD1. Germline loops: CDR1 SNHLY, CDR2 FYNNEI. The CDR3 loop spans 16 amino acids. The V and J ends lost 4 bases and 9 bases, in that order; junction bases with no gene match: 14. The CDR3 protein is CASSGGVAGGGGEQFF. CDR3 bases: TGTGCCAGCAGTGGAGGGGTGGCAGGGGGCGGCGGTGAGCAGTTCTTC.

The V gene is TRBV10-3, the J gene TRBJ1-2; perhaps TRBD1 as D (6 bases). V lost 5 bases to trimming and J lost 2 bases, with 18 bases between them. Germline V gene lookup returns CDR1 ENHRY and CDR2 SYGVKD. The length of the CDR3 is 16 residues. CDR3 residues: CAISNPVGHTNYGYTF. The DNA for the CDR3 is TGTGCCATCAGTAATCCGGTGGGACATACCAACTATGGCTACACCTTC.

This clone showed up just once. V and J are TRBV5-1 and TRBJ1-1; perhaps TRBD1 as D (5 bases). V was clipped by 3 bases and J by 1 base, with 10 bases between them. The CDR3 consists of 14 residues. Looked up from germline, CDR1 is SGHRS and CDR2 is YFSETQ. The CDR3, as DNA: TGCGCCAGCAGCTACATTCAGGGGAACACTGAAGCTTTCTTT. Its translation: CASSYIQGNTEAFF.

The CDR3 loop is CASSFFWGTNYGYTF. The CDR3, as DNA: TGTGCCAGTAGTTTCTTTTGGGGCACTAACTATGGCTACACCTTC. This sequence joins TRBV19 and TRBJ1-2; weak D call: TRBD1 (5 bases). This CDR3 is 15 amino acids long. Germline assignment: CDR1 LNHDA and CDR2 SQIVND (reference sequence). The ends were cut back, 5 bases at V and 0 bases at J, with 13 bases in the middle.

J is TRBJ1-1 and V is TRBV19; D unclear. Germline lookup yields CDR1 LNHDA and CDR2 SQIVND (reference sequence). Trimming shortened V by 1 base and J by 5 bases, and 8 bases separated the two germline ends. The CDR3 has 13 amino acids. CDR3 nucleotide sequence: TGTGCCAGTAGTATAGGGGCTCGAACTGAAGCTTTCTTT. It codes for CASSIGARTEAFF.

The genes are TRBV3-1 (or the pseudogene TRBV3-2) and TRBJ2-5; 10 bases match TRBD2. The V segment lost 4 bases and the J segment 6 bases; nucleotides outside the gene matches: 11. Germline V CDR1 and CDR2: LGHDT, YNNKEL (reference sequence). This CDR3 comprises 16 residues. CDR3 nucleotides: TGTGCCAGCAGCCCTGTGGTAGCGGGGGGTGCGAAGACCCAGTACTTC. Translating gives CASSPVVAGGAKTQYF.

This rearrangement joins TRBV19 to TRBJ1-2, with 8 bases fitting TRBD1. This CDR3 has 16 amino acids. V shed 6 bases and J 4 bases; nucleotides not matched to a gene: 13. CDR1 is LNHDA, CDR2 SQIVND, per germline (reference sequence). The DNA of the CDR3 is TGTGCCAGTAGCTATACTCAGGGGGCCAACACCTATGGCTACACCTTC. Amino acids: CASSYTQGANTYGYTF.

This chain connects TRBV11-2 to TRBJ2-7, with TRBD1 matching over 11 bases. Losses at the gene ends were 5 bases for V and 3 bases for J; bases not matched to a gene: 12. This CDR3 is built from 17 residues. From germline, CDR1 is SGHAT and CDR2 FQNNGV. The CDR3 reads CASSPVWGTGGFYEQYF. The CDR3 DNA reads as TGTGCCAGCAGCCCAGTATGGGGGACAGGGGGATTCTACGAGCAGTACTTC.

This clone was seen only once. CDR3 nucleotide sequence: TGTGCCTGGAGAGATTGGCAGGGGGTTAATTCGTACACTGAAGCTTTCTTT. This codes for CAWRDWQGVNSYTEAFF. This rearrangement joins TRBV30 to TRBJ1-1; 7 bases match TRBD1. V trimming: 3 bases; J trimming: 3 bases; junction bases outside the gene matches: 16. The germline CDR1 and CDR2 sequences are GTSNPN and SVGIG (reference sequence). The CDR3 covers 17 residues.

V gene TRBV19 combines with J gene TRBJ1-1; no firm D call. Per the germline V gene, CDR1 is LNHDA and CDR2 is SQIVND (reference sequence). With 8 bases removed from V and 2 bases from J, the gap between germline ends came to 21 bases. This CDR3 has 16 residues. In nucleotides, the CDR3 is TGTGCCAGTCGAGAAATACCTACCGGAGGTAACACTGAAGCTTTCTTT. Translation gives CASREIPTGGNTEAFF.

This clone was observed once. The chain combines TRBV25-1 with TRBJ1-1, with D uncertain. With 5 bases removed from V and 2 bases from J, the gap between germline ends came to 12 bases. The CDR3 sequence is 14 residues long. Germline V gives CDR1 MGHDK, CDR2 SYGVNS. CDR3 amino acids: CASSRETPNTEAFF. CDR3 coding DNA: TGTGCCAGCAGTAGGGAGACACCCAACACTGAAGCTTTCTTT.

The J gene is TRBJ2-7, the V gene TRBV5-1, with D uncertain. V was pared by 5 bases and J by 3 bases, with 6 bases between. The CDR3 loop spans 11 amino acids. Germline V lookup: CDR1 SGHRS, CDR2 YFSETQ. In DNA form, the CDR3 reads TGCGCCAGCAGTTACGGCTACGAGCAGTACTTC. It specifies CASSYGYEQYF.

This sequence joins TRBV19 and TRBJ2-3; 7 positions agree with TRBD1. The V gene's germline CDR1 is LNHDA and CDR2 SQIVND (reference sequence). The CDR3 totals 15 residues. Trimming took 6 bases from V and 4 from J; bases not matched to a gene: 10. CDR3 protein: CASRAQAGGADTQYF. As DNA, the CDR3 is TGTGCCAGTAGGGCTCAAGCAGGGGGTGCAGATACGCAGTATTTT.

V usage is TRBV27 and J usage is TRBJ2-7; TRBD2 matches 7 bases. V shed 2 bases and J 0 bases; nucleotides not matched to a gene: 4. The CDR3 runs 15 residues. Germline loops: CDR1 MNHEY, CDR2 SMNVEV (reference sequence). CDR3 in DNA: TGTGCCAGCAGTTTAAGCGGGACTAACTCCTACGAGCAGTACTTC. It codes for CASSLSGTNSYEQYF.

This CDR3 reads CASRPIPGLAGKSSYNEQFF. CDR3 sequence (DNA): TGTGCCAGTAGGCCGATCCCGGGACTAGCGGGGAAGAGCTCCTACAATGAGCAGTTCTTC. The V call is TRBV19, the J call TRBJ2-1, with 13 bases that match TRBD2. The germline V gene encodes CDR1 LNHDA and CDR2 SQIVND (reference sequence). The CDR3 has 20 amino acids. V was pared by 6 bases and J by 0 bases, with 14 bases of the junction left unmatched.

The chain uses TRBV25-1 and TRBJ2-7, with 7 positions matching TRBD2. The CDR3 runs to 17 residues. CDR1 is MGHDK, CDR2 SYGVNS, per germline. V gave up 4 bases and J gave up 2 bases; unmatched junction bases: 14. The CDR3 protein is CASSGSTGERGAYEQYF. The CDR3 bases are TGTGCCAGCAGTGGGTCCACCGGTGAGCGGGGCGCCTACGAGCAGTACTTC.

The gene calls are TRBV7-9 and TRBJ1-1; D not resolved. This CDR3 has 13 residues. Germline V gives CDR1 SEHNR, CDR2 FQNEAQ (reference sequence). V lost 5 bases and J lost 1, with 8 bases in between. The CDR3 bases are TGTGCCAGCAGCCCTAGACGGAACACTGAAGCTTTCTTT. This translates into CASSPRRNTEAFF.

The genes are TRBV5-1 and TRBJ2-7; D remains unclear. The CDR3 has 14 residues. In germline, CDR1 is SGHRS, CDR2 YFSETQ. Trimming removed 3 bases from V and 3 bases from J, with 13 bases in between. This CDR3 is CASSYGSQRYEQYF. The DNA of the CDR3 is TGCGCCAGCAGCTACGGGTCCCAGCGCTACGAGCAGTACTTC.